This T cell receptor (beta chain) was recovered during a study of T cell responses to AZD1222 COVID-19 vaccine. General study results and limits: Clonal diversity was possibly underestimated, and the donors were mostly white British, with more females. AZD1222 recipients seropositive at baseline numbered only 6 or 7. Spike-wide vaccine-associated CD4 TCRs dominated at 160-218 and 743-854. Vaccination with two AZD1222 doses was followed by a rise in Spike-specific TCR breadth and depth.

As concerns this clone: What it binds is unknown.

Germline V gene lookup returns CDR1 SNHLY and CDR2 FYNNEI. The length of the CDR3 is 15 residues. The V and J ends lost 8 bases and 8 bases, in that order; junction bases with no gene match: 13. The data were produced by immunoSEQ multiplex PCR, yet TCRdb's version contains in-frame clones alone and is incomplete. The repertoire has 140,000 to 150,000 clones, roughly 90% of them found once; the top ten carry roughly 1.5%. Sequenced material: peripheral blood, taken 28 days after the second AZD1222 dose. The chain joins TRBV2 to TRBJ2-2, with 8 bases matching TRBD1. The receptor's source is an adult who received the AZD1222 COVID-19 vaccine. The CDR3 DNA sequence: TGTGCCAGCGACGGGACAGGAATCTTGGGTGGGGAGCTGTTTTTT. Its protein product is CASDGTGILGGELFF.